Below, one T cell receptor (beta chain) is given with its context. Its cognate antigen has yet to be identified. No clone much larger than this one lies a single base away; base qualities are absent. V is clipped by 2 bases and J by 5 bases, and the sequence between their germline boundaries is 13 bases long. The germline V gene provides CDR1 ENHRY and CDR2 SYGVKD. From cysteine to phenylalanine, the CDR3 is 15 amino acids long. Just the 45-base CDR3 DNA is kept, in frame starting at base 1. These data are taken from a study of shared clonotypes between healthy human individuals (TCRdb year 2020). In terms of the full investigation: Three men and two women, aged 18 to 49 years, made up the cohort. Per donor, three plates each were used for CD4 naive and CD4 memory, two for CD8 naive, and one for CD8 memory. Blood TCR repertoires of a handful of healthy adults were deeply sequenced to estimate repertoire size and the extent of clonotype sharing between individuals. Different laboratories and diverse techniques were used to prepare libraries and sequence TCR repertoires, to increase sequencing depth and limit assay-specific biases. Between about 0.94 and 10 billion PBMCs per donor were obtained by leukapheresis. Overall study results and their limits: Because the study included only a small number of donors, the genetic and exposure-history diversity represented was limited. Estimated clonotype richness was generally larger for naive than for memory subsets. About 5% of naive CD4, 3.5% of naive CD8, around 2.3% of memory CD4, and about 0.4% of memory CD8 clonotypes were shared across a few donors. Only blood was sampled, and tissue TCR repertoires likely differ from those in blood. Compared with non-shared clonotypes, clonotypes shared by all four sorted-subset donors had higher generation probabilities. Even with the large sequencing depth, rarefaction of the sorted-subset datasets indicated that sequencing was incomplete. Pairwise subsampling indicated that sequencing depth was expected to affect the degree of clonotype sharing among donors.

The donors were healthy, HIV-negative adults with no recently reported acute infections or vaccinations. All donors were Caucasian adults living in Nashville, Tennessee, USA. Magnetic negative selection was used to enrich CD4+ T cells, after which naive cells were positively selected on CD45RA and the negative fraction became the memory subset. Blood was collected by leukapheresis, and PBMCs were isolated by Ficoll-Histopaque density gradient centrifugation and then cryopreserved in liquid nitrogen vapor phase. Purity and quantity of every magnetically sorted T cell population were checked by analytical flow cytometry. Genomic DNA was isolated from every sorted fraction and measured by UV absorbance on a Nanodrop 2000c. Using the deep immunoSEQ assay, multiplex PCR amplified TCR CDR3 regions from genomic DNA. Genomic DNA extracted from each cell subset was distributed evenly over all wells of several immunoSEQ 96-well plates, and each plate served as one replicate. For sorted subsets, 150 to 250 ng of genomic DNA, equivalent to some 30,000 T cell genomes, went into each replicate PCR. The purified libraries were quantified using a Qubit 3.0 fluorometer, sized with a Bioanalyzer 2100, and then quantified again using the KAPA Library Quantification kit. A separate single-read 150-cycle Illumina NextSeq 550 flow cell was used to sequence each immunoSEQ 96-well plate. In the original analysis: Because the immunoSEQ output held only junctional sequences and lacked quality scores, the filtering could not match the filtering applied to full-length reads. To assign V/J genes and CDR3, sequences were annotated against IMGT germline references using PyIR, a Python wrapper for IgBLAST v1.9. Reads were removed for weak V/J assignments (E-value above 1e-6), missing CDR3, stop codons, out-of-frame junctions, or ambiguous translated residues. V3J clonotypes were defined as sequences sharing an identical inferred V gene, J gene, and CDR3 amino acid sequence. Percentage overlap between repertoires was computed as shared unique clonotypes divided by the size of the smaller repertoire. Richness of each repertoire was evaluated using RTK rarefaction, the Chao1 estimator, and Recon v2.1 estimates of unobserved clonotypes. Generation probabilities were computed with OLGA for all TCRbeta clonotypes obtained by the gDNA method from several donors. The immuneACCESS repertoire file appears here via TCRdb, limited to in-frame rearrangements. These files lack a portion of the clones; in checked studies, under half of the deficit traces to unresolved V genes, and the cause of the others is not known. V, J and clone size are taken as reported in that table, and D and trimming were inferred from the DNA itself. The table for this sample lists about 1.1 million clones; approximately 80% of them were counted only once. The top ten constitute roughly 0.62% of the sample.

The specimen was memory CD4+ T cells from PBMCs. The sample's cell subset or site, from its label and the paper: CD45RA-negative fraction. The TCR sequence derives from a man aged 18 to 30 in good health. Some clones in this sample may be carry-over from other donors' samples. The chain was built from TRBV10-3 and TRBJ2-1; the D gene lacks a confident call. The CDR3 reads as follows: CAISEARALHNEQFF. The nucleotides read TGTGCCATCAGTGAGGCCCGGGCCTTACACAATGAGCAGTTCTTC.